The source of this T cell receptor (beta chain) is a study of T cell responses to AZD1222 COVID-19 vaccine. The CDR3 runs to 16 residues. Trimming took 8 bases from V and 0 from J, leaving 18 bases between them. Per germline, CDR1 SEHNR and CDR2 FQNEAQ (reference sequence). Repertoires were generated with immunoSEQ multiplex PCR, while TCRdb's copy carries only in-frame clones and drops some. The sample has about 100,000 clones, more than 75% seen once. Source: peripheral blood, taken on day 0 of AZD1222 vaccination. The chain joins TRBV7-9 to TRBJ2-3; no firm D call. This receptor was obtained from an adult in good health. CDR3 sequence: CASQRLRAVSTDTQYF. CDR3 DNA sequence: TGTGCCAGCCAAAGATTACGGGCGGTTAGCACAGATACGCAGTATTTT.